A selection of T cell receptor beta chains follows, all from one sample in a study of early T cells in non-severe SARS-CoV-2 infection. TCRdb recomputed calls from the 5' RACE reads with MiXCR, one row per CDR3 protein. Counted here are 60,000 to 75,000 distinct CDR3 sequences, 3.5% to 6% occurring once; the ten biggest clones make up 3.5% to 4%. The source material was whole blood, sampled at baseline. These receptors all stem from an adult who was a healthcare worker with PCR-confirmed SARS-CoV-2 infection or an uninfected control (not recorded which). The donor label of this sample is uncertain. Both conserved end residues are trimmed from each CDR3. The size of a clone is reported for some rows only, either as once, few or many, or as a class for expanded clones.

J gene | V gene | clone size | CDR3 protein
TRBJ1-2 | TRBV6-5 | - | ASSLRGGSGYT
TRBJ2-6 | TRBV12-3/TRBV12-4 | many | ASSLMGPSPQRISGANVLT
TRBJ1-5 | TRBV19 | - | ASSIVGEDQPQH
TRBJ2-7 | TRBV10-3 | few | AISDTKASYEQY
TRBJ2-5 | TRBV6-5 | once | ASRRGQFQETQY
TRBJ2-3 | TRBV7-9 | - | ASSPPVPRKGRY
TRBJ1-1 | TRBV7-9 | many | ASSPDRLVTEAF
TRBJ1-5 | TRBV29-1 | many | STGGVGEPQH
TRBJ1-1 | TRBV11-3 | few | ASSSGINTEAF
TRBJ2-1 | TRBV6-4 | few | ASSERGESYNEQF
TRBJ2-1 | TRBV28 | - | ASSLNRRNEQF
TRBJ2-5 | TRBV20-1 | medium-sized | SARDGTAQETQY
TRBJ1-1 | TRBV28 | few | ASGNRVGNTEAF
TRBJ2-6 | TRBV3-1 | few | ASSGDSGANVLT
TRBJ1-4 | TRBV20-1 | - | SASRGSTNEKLF
TRBJ2-3 | TRBV4-1 | few | ASSQERATGDTQY
TRBJ2-5 | TRBV27 | - | ASSFTREETQY
TRBJ1-5 | TRBV19 | - | ASNWATYSNQPQH
TRBJ1-3 | TRBV28 | few | ASSDRTTLGNTIY
TRBJ2-1 | TRBV7-9 | few | ASSRHRTGPAPNEQF
TRBJ2-1 | TRBV6-1 | few | ASSERIAGGQDEQF
TRBJ2-3 | TRBV19 | many | ASSIVRDLSTDTQY
TRBJ1-5 | TRBV5-1 | many | ASSLDGGNQPQH
TRBJ2-5 | TRBV18 | few | ASSPRGQETQY
TRBJ1-1 | TRBV9 | - | ASSALLQGSVTF
TRBJ1-4 | TRBV29-1 | many | SVKKGGEKLF
TRBJ2-3 | TRBV12-5 | many | ASGLVGGDTQY
TRBJ1-6 | TRBV27 | many | ASSLRDSNSPLH
TRBJ2-2 | TRBV28 | few | ASSPQGAWTGELF
TRBJ2-1 | TRBV11-2 | few | ASSFGQATNEQF
TRBJ2-3 | TRBV20-1 | - | SAAWTNTDTQY
TRBJ2-7 | TRBV13 | many | ASSSWTSGDYEQY
TRBJ1-2 | TRBV11-1 | few | ASSHGQGAYGYT
TRBJ2-2 | TRBV5-3 | - | ARSSLPGELF
TRBJ2-5 | TRBV7-3 | - | ASSLLAGVQETQY
TRBJ2-1 | TRBV20-1 | few | SASYVLDRESDLAYNEQF
TRBJ2-3 | TRBV29-1 | few | SAPPKTDTDTQY
TRBJ2-7 | TRBV5-5 | - | ASSLRTGQGAAYEQY
TRBJ1-1 | TRBV28 | many | ASSLGAMNTEAF
TRBJ2-2 | TRBV5-4 | few | ASSPGTSGGVGTGELF
TRBJ2-3 | TRBV2 | few | ASSVQYSDTQY
TRBJ2-7 | TRBV10-3 | few | AIRDSRGYEQY
TRBJ1-5 | TRBV6-2/TRBV6-3 | many | ASRTTGNNQPQH
TRBJ1-3 | TRBV10-3 | many | AISDTGTSGNTIY
TRBJ2-3 | TRBV7-6 | many | ASSLLSSTDTQY